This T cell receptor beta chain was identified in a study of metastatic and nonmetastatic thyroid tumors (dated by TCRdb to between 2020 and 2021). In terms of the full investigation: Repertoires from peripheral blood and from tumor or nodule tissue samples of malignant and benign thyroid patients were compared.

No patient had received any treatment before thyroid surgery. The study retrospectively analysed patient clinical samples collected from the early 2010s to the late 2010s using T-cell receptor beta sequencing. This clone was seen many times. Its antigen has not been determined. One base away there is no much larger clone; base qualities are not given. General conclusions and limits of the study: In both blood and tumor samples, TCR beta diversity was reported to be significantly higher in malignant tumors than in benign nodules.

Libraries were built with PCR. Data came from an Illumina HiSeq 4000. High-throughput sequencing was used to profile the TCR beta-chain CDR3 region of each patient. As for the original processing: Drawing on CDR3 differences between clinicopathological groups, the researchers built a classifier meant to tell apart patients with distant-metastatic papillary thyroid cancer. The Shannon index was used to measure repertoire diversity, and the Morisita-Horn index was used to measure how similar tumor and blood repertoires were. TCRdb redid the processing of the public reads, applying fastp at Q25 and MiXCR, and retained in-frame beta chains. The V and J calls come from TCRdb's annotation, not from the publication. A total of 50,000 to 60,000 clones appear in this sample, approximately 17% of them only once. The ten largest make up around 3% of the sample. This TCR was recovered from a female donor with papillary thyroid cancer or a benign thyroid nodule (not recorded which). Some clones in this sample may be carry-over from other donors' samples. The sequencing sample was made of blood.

The CDR3 region has the sequence CASSQGEGRTYNEQFF. Read as DNA, the sequence is TGTGCCAGCAGCCAAGGGGAGGGGCGGACCTACAATGAGCAGTTCTTC. In this chain, TRBV3-1 is recombined with TRBJ2-1; the junction holds 7 bases that match TRBD2. The CDR3, cysteine through phenylalanine, is 16 amino acids long. Kept here is only the CDR3 DNA, which spans 48 bases and is read in frame from base 1. V loses 1 base at its end and J loses 2 bases; junction bases beyond the gene matches: 5. The germline V gene (reference sequence) supplies CDR1 LGHDT and CDR2 YNNKEL.